This is a list of T cell receptor beta chains from one sample in a study of vaccination and CD4 T cells after COVID-19. MiXCR was run by TCRdb on the PCR reads, yielding one entry per CDR3 protein. The sample includes approximately 25,000 distinct CDR3 sequences, about 60% of them seen just once. Antigens of these TCRs are unknown. Material for sequencing was CD4+ T cells from blood, cultured in vitro. Source of these receptors: a human donor who had recovered from COVID-19. CDR3s include the opening cysteine and the closing phenylalanine or tryptophan. A D gene is named only where the DNA matches it firmly. Size tells how often a clone was seen (once, few, many) or the class of an expanded clone, and some rows leave it out.

V gene: TRBV7-8
D gene: TRBD1
J gene: TRBJ1-1
clone size: NA
CDR3 protein: CASSLTGVTEAFF
CDR3 DNA: TGTGCCAGCAGCCTAACAGGGGTGACTGAAGCTTTCTTT

V gene: TRBV7-2
D gene: TRBD2
J gene: TRBJ2-1
clone size: NA
CDR3 protein: CASSLMSAGGSEQFF
CDR3 DNA: TGTGCCAGCAGCTTAATGTCAGCGGGAGGCAGTGAGCAGTTCTTC

V gene: TRBV11-2
D gene: NA
J gene: TRBJ1-1
clone size: few
CDR3 protein: CASRRPGGMAGAFF
CDR3 DNA: TGTGCCAGCAGACGCCCGGGAGGGATGGCAGGAGCTTTCTTT

V gene: TRBV28
D gene: TRBD1
J gene: TRBJ1-5
clone size: NA
CDR3 protein: CASSGTGDNQPQHF
CDR3 DNA: TGTGCCAGCAGTGGGACAGGCGACAATCAGCCCCAGCATTTT

V gene: TRBV30
D gene: NA
J gene: TRBJ1-5
clone size: NA
CDR3 protein: CAWSVLGGSNQPQHF
CDR3 DNA: TGTGCCTGGAGTGTACTGGGGGGTAGCAATCAGCCCCAGCATTTT

V gene: TRBV4-2
D gene: TRBD2
J gene: TRBJ2-2
clone size: NA
CDR3 protein: CASSQPGLAGEGTGELFF
CDR3 DNA: TGTGCCAGCAGCCAACCGGGACTAGCGGGAGAGGGGACCGGGGAGCTGTTTTTT

V gene: TRBV7-9
D gene: TRBD1
J gene: TRBJ1-5
clone size: NA
CDR3 protein: CASRCDRVMIRQPQHF
CDR3 DNA: TGTGCCAGCAGATGTGACAGGGTGATGATTAGGCAGCCCCAGCATTTT

V gene: TRBV20-1
D gene: NA
J gene: TRBJ1-5
clone size: NA
CDR3 protein: CSARVADSGNQPQHF
CDR3 DNA: TGCAGTGCTAGAGTGGCCGACAGTGGCAATCAGCCCCAGCATTTT

V gene: TRBV19
D gene: NA
J gene: TRBJ2-2
clone size: NA
CDR3 protein: CASSIGPDRPGELFF
CDR3 DNA: TGTGCCAGTAGTATCGGGCCAGACAGACCCGGGGAGCTGTTTTTT

V gene: TRBV28
D gene: NA
J gene: TRBJ1-5
clone size: NA
CDR3 protein: CASSSSGGQPQHF
CDR3 DNA: TGTGCCAGCAGTTCCTCGGGGGGTCAGCCCCAGCATTTT

V gene: TRBV21-1
D gene: NA
J gene: TRBJ1-3
clone size: medium-sized
CDR3 protein: CASSKRRFSGNTIYF
CDR3 DNA: TGTGCCAGCAGCAAAAGACGGTTCTCTGGAAACACCATATATTTT

V gene: TRBV27
D gene: NA
J gene: TRBJ1-3
clone size: NA
CDR3 protein: CASQGFGLSGNTIYF
CDR3 DNA: TGTGCCAGCCAGGGGTTTGGACTCTCTGGAAACACCATATATTTT

V gene: TRBV28
D gene: TRBD1
J gene: TRBJ1-1
clone size: few
CDR3 protein: CASRSQGAVAEAFF
CDR3 DNA: TGTGCCAGCAGATCACAGGGGGCAGTGGCTGAAGCTTTCTTT

V gene: TRBV28
D gene: TRBD1
J gene: TRBJ2-7
clone size: NA
CDR3 protein: CASSYKTGGLYEQYF
CDR3 DNA: TGTGCCAGCAGTTACAAGACAGGGGGTCTATACGAGCAGTACTTC

V gene: TRBV28
D gene: TRBD2
J gene: TRBJ2-3
clone size: NA
CDR3 protein: CASSTDGVLAGDTDTQYF
CDR3 DNA: TGTGCCAGCAGTACAGACGGAGTACTAGCGGGAGACACAGATACGCAGTATTTT

V gene: TRBV27
D gene: TRBD1
J gene: TRBJ2-6
clone size: few
CDR3 protein: CASSLGTGSSGANVLTF
CDR3 DNA: TGTGCCAGCAGTTTGGGGACAGGGAGTTCTGGGGCCAACGTCCTGACTTTC